This TCR beta chain was captured in a study of CD8+CD57+ T cells in acquired aplastic anemia. Regarding the study as a whole: Twenty-nine CD8+ CDR3 sequences were shared between patients and controls.

Both TCR beta VDJ combination and CDR3 sequence profiling were carried out. Genomic DNA was the template for this profiling. Using its own MiXCR run on the reads, TCRdb lists one record per CDR3 protein. The sample shows roughly 170,000 distinct CDR3 sequences, 60% to 70% of them seen only once. To note about this clonotype: As yet, its antigen is unknown.

Germline-derived CDR1 and CDR2 are LNHDA and SQIVND (reference sequence). V was trimmed by 4 bases and J by 4 bases, leaving 10 bases between them. There are 13 residues in the CDR3. The chain carries TRBV19 and TRBJ2-5, with D perhaps matching TRBD2 (5 bases). This receptor was obtained from a human donor in good health. Material: sorted CD4+, CD8+, or CD8+CD57+ T cells (not recorded which) from PBMCs. CDR3: CASSTGLRETQYF. CDR3 nucleotides: TGTGCCAGTAGTACTGGACTGAGAGAGACCCAGTACTTC.